These 2 T cell receptor beta chains share one sample of origin, sequenced in a study of shared clonotypes between healthy human individuals. TCRdb's table, derived via immunoSEQ multiplex PCR, lists solely in-frame clones and lacks some. The sample records about 2.4 million clones, about 92% being singletons. The source material was naive CD4+ T cells sorted from blood. Subset described: CD45RA+ positively selected. These receptors came from a man between 18 and 35 years old in good health.

A note on this clone: Other nucleotide sequences in the sample specify the same CDR3. V is TRBV28 and J is TRBJ1-1; D is uncertain. V dropped 6 bases and J dropped 4 bases, with 6 bases sitting between them. The CDR3 is made up of 11 amino acids. Germline V gene sequence: CDR1 MDHEN, CDR2 SYDVKM. In DNA, the CDR3 is TGTGCCAGCAGGGAGGGCACTGAAGCTTTCTTT. This translates into CASREGTEAFF.

The rearrangement uses TRBV11-1 and TRBJ1-1, with a tentative D call TRBD1 (6 bases). This CDR3 is built from 16 residues. Between the trimmed V and J ends, which lost 2 bases and 0 bases, there was a span of 13 bases. In germline, CDR1 is SGHAT, CDR2 FQDESV (reference sequence). The CDR3 sequence is CASSLSGQIMNTEAFF. The CDR3 bases are TGTGCCAGCAGCTTATCCGGACAGATAATGAACACTGAAGCTTTCTTT.